The 10 T cell receptor beta chains given below trace back to one sample, sequenced in a study of T cells in Graves' hyperthyroidism and ophthalmopathy. TCR beta CDR3 region amplification was performed from RNA transcripts. First-round RT-PCR with HTBI primers amplified the TCR CDR3 region. TCRdb processed the multiplex PCR reads anew with MiXCR; each CDR3 protein has one entry. In the table there are around 600,000 distinct CDR3 sequences, over 12% of which are singletons. Sequencing used blood. The source of these receptors is a woman aged 18-29 years with Graves' ophthalmopathy.

The count of this clonotype is one. The CDR3 sequence is CASSSPGGSGGETQYF. The DNA for the CDR3 is TGTGCCAGTAGCTCCCCTGGTGGGAGCGGGGGGGAGACCCAGTACTTC. The V call is TRBV19, the J call TRBJ2-5, with TRBD2 matching 9 bases. This CDR3 has 16 residues. Germline V gene data show CDR1 as LNHDA and CDR2 as SQIVND (reference sequence). V shed 6 bases and J 5 bases; nucleotides not matched to a gene: 13.

This clonotype was seen ten or more times. The rearrangement uses TRBV18 and TRBJ2-1; 10 bases match TRBD1. Germline V gives CDR1 KGHSH, CDR2 LQKENI. The J segment lost 5 bases and the V segment lost 3 bases, leaving 4 bases of the junction unmatched. The CDR3 sequence is 15 residues long. For the CDR3, the DNA is TGTGCCAGCTCACCTCGACAGGGGGCGGACAATGAGCAGTTCTTC. Translated, it gives CASSPRQGADNEQFF.

CDR3 coding DNA: TGTGCCAGCAGACCAGCAGCGAACACCGGGGAGCTGTTTTTT. It translates to CASRPAANTGELFF. The V and J genes are TRBV28 and TRBJ2-2; D is ambiguous. Looked up from germline, CDR1 is MDHEN and CDR2 is SYDVKM. Trimming stripped 6 bases from V and 0 bases from J, with 8 bases between. This CDR3 spans 14 amino acids.

The CDR3 DNA follows: TGCAGTGCTATTCAGGGCAGAGAGAACTATGGCTACACCTTC. This gives the protein CSAIQGRENYGYTF. This chain links TRBV20-1 with TRBJ1-2; TRBD1 is a possible D gene (5 bases). Germline CDR1 DFQATT, CDR2 SNEGSKA (reference sequence). Between the trimmed V and J ends, which lost 4 bases and 2 bases, there was a span of 14 bases. The CDR3 covers 14 residues.

At least ten counts were recorded for this clonotype. This chain's CDR3 is CASTGTSGLATQYF. The CDR3, as DNA: TGTGCCAGCACCGGGACTAGCGGATTGGCTACGCAGTATTTT. The chain is built from TRBV28 and TRBJ2-3; 11 positions match TRBD2. Trimming cost V 7 bases and J 8 bases; bases outside gene matches: 8. Germline V lookup: CDR1 MDHEN, CDR2 SYDVKM. This CDR3 contains 14 residues.

This clonotype has a count of ten or more. The chain is built from TRBV11-3 and TRBJ2-3, with 7 bases fitting TRBD2. The CDR3 is 14 amino acids. Germline lookup yields CDR1 SGHNT and CDR2 YENEEA. The trim removed 6 bases at V and 3 bases at J, leaving 6 bases unmatched. For the CDR3, the DNA is TGTGCCAGCAGTTTATTGGGACTAACAGATACGCAGTATTTT. It is translated as CASSLLGLTDTQYF. The full variable domain, rest sourced from reference TRBV11-3 and TRBJ2-3, is EAGVVQSPRYKIIEKKQPVAFWCNPISGHNTLYWYLQNLGQGPELLIRYENEEAVDDSQLPKDRFSAERLKGVDSTLKIQPAELGDSAVYLCASSLLGLTDTQYFGPGTRLTVL.

The chain uses TRBV4-1 and TRBJ2-4; the match to TRBD2 covers 15 bases. V gave up 4 bases and J gave up 1 base; unmatched junction bases: 5. This CDR3 has 18 residues. Germline assignment: CDR1 MGHRA and CDR2 YSYEKL. DNA for the CDR3: TGCGCCAGCAGCCCTGGACTAGCGGGAGGGCCGGCCAAAAACATTCAGTACTTC. It specifies CASSPGLAGGPAKNIQYF.

This clonotype came up a few times. One end of the junction is discordant with germline, which a read error may explain. The chain combines TRBV6-5 with TRBJ2-2; TRBD2 might be the D (6 bases). Germline values: CDR1 MNHEY, CDR2 SVGAGI. This CDR3 comprises 14 residues. CDR3 nucleotide sequence: TGTGCCAGCAGTTACTCTCACTCTCCGGGGGAACTGTTTTTT. It codes for CASSYSHSPGELFF.

There are many counts of this clonotype. The rearrangement uses TRBV20-1 and TRBJ2-1; 9 positions agree with TRBD2. J was trimmed by 4 bases and V by 2 bases; bases with no gene match: 6. This CDR3 spans 15 amino acids. In germline, CDR1 is DFQATT, CDR2 SNEGSKA (reference sequence). The CDR3 protein is CSARPPSGVYNEQFF. CDR3 in DNA: TGCAGTGCTAGACCCCCTAGCGGGGTTTACAATGAGCAGTTCTTC.

This clonotype was detected many times. CDR3 in amino acids: CATSRGDQGTVKDTQYF. The CDR3 DNA follows: TGTGCCACCAGCAGAGGGGACCAGGGGACAGTTAAGGATACGCAGTATTTT. The chain joins TRBV15 to TRBJ2-3; 7 bases map to TRBD1. Trimming cost V 1 base and J 6 bases; bases outside gene matches: 13. CDR1 is LNHNV and CDR2 is YYDKDF in the germline V gene (reference sequence). The CDR3 runs 17 residues.